This TCR beta chain was obtained from a study of T cell responses to AZD1222 COVID-19 vaccine. The repertoire was sequenced with immunoSEQ multiplex PCR; TCRdb's copy has only in-frame clones and lacks some. Of roughly 84,000 clones detected, approximately 90% appear once; the ten largest clones hold more than 1.3%. The germline V gene encodes CDR1 MNHEY and CDR2 SMNVEV (reference sequence). There are 14 residues in the CDR3. The trim removed 6 bases at V and 4 bases at J, leaving 2 bases unmatched. The chain has TRBV27 and TRBJ1-5, with 11 bases lining up with TRBD1. The sequence was obtained from an adult in good health. Sequences were derived from peripheral blood, sampled on day 0 of AZD1222 vaccination. CDR3 sequence (DNA): TGTGCCAGCAGGGGGACAGGGGGAAATCAGCCCCAGCATTTT. Protein sequence: CASRGTGGNQPQHF.